A single sample gave rise to the 14 T cell receptor beta chains below, sequenced in a study of T-cell memory formation after mild COVID-19. One entry per CDR3 protein, called by TCRdb with MiXCR from the 5' RACE reads. The data contain approximately 580,000 distinct CDR3 sequences, roughly 20% of them singletons. Sequenced input: PBMCs or a T cell subset sorted from them (not recorded which). The receptors derive from an adult woman who had mild COVID-19 (a few samples of this study predate the infection). Cell type and time point are not known.

V and J are TRBV7-2 and TRBJ1-2; D is unclear. The germline V and J ends were trimmed by 5 bases and 3 bases, with 13 bases remaining between them. CDR3 length: 14 amino acids. The germline V gene encodes CDR1 SGHTA and CDR2 FQGNSA. CDR3 residues: CASSPHGEDYGYTF. The DNA for the CDR3 is TGTGCCAGCAGCCCTCATGGGGAGGACTATGGCTACACCTTC.

The J gene is TRBJ2-7, the V gene TRBV20-1; possibly TRBD1 or TRBD2 for D (6 bases each). The V and J ends lost 6 bases and 2 bases respectively, with 17 bases between them. Looked up from germline, CDR1 is DFQATT and CDR2 is SNEGSKA (reference sequence). The length of the CDR3 is 14 residues. The CDR3 DNA reads as TGCAGTGCGGTTTCGAGGGGGGAACCCTACGAGCAGTACTTC. This translates into CSAVSRGEPYEQYF.

This clonotype was observed a handful of times. The chain carries TRBV5-1 and TRBJ1-2; D might be TRBD1 (5 bases). Germline V gives CDR1 SGHRS, CDR2 YFSETQ. Trimming removed 0 bases from V and 6 bases from J, with 15 bases in between. The CDR3 is made up of 15 amino acids. The CDR3 is CASSLGRGAFDGYTF. In nucleotides, the CDR3 is TGCGCCAGCAGCTTGGGTCGGGGCGCGTTCGATGGCTACACCTTC.

The chain joins TRBV5-4 to TRBJ2-3; 10 positions agree with TRBD2. V shed 4 bases and J 6 bases; nucleotides not matched to a gene: 8. Germline V gene data show CDR1 as SGHNT and CDR2 as YYREEE (reference sequence). This CDR3 has 15 residues. The DNA for the CDR3 is TGTGCCAGCAGCCTAATTAGCGGGGGGTCTGATACGCAGTATTTT. Translating gives CASSLISGGSDTQYF.

This clonotype was counted between two and nine times. The CDR3 is CASSYGGADNSPLHF. In DNA, the CDR3 is TGTGCCAGCAGTTACGGGGGAGCTGATAATTCACCCCTCCACTTT. The chain recombines TRBV6-6 with TRBJ1-6; tentative D call: TRBD1 (5 bases). The germline CDR1 and CDR2 sequences are MNHNY and SVGAGI (reference sequence). This CDR3 contains 15 residues. V was cut by 2 bases and J by 5 bases, with 10 bases left in between.

This clonotype has more than one count but fewer than ten. This sequence joins TRBV25-1 and TRBJ2-1; the D call may be TRBD1 or TRBD2 (5 bases each). V lost 1 base, J lost 6 bases, and 19 bases lay in between. This CDR3 has 17 amino acids. In germline, CDR1 is MGHDK, CDR2 SYGVNS. Here the CDR3 reads CASSESRGSRGRNEQFF. The CDR3 DNA reads as TGTGCCAGCAGTGAATCTCGGGGCTCTAGAGGGCGCAATGAGCAGTTCTTC. Drawing the rest from reference TRBV25-1 and TRBJ2-1, the complete variable domain is EADIYQTPRYLVIGTGKKITLECSQTMGHDKMYWYQQDPGMELHLIHYSYGVNSTEKGDLSSESTVSRIRTEHFPLTLESARPSHTSQYLCASSESRGSRGRNEQFFGPGTRLTVL.

This clonotype was detected only a few times. This chain links TRBV14 with TRBJ2-7; 7 bases are shared with TRBD1. Germline V gene sequence: CDR1 SGHDN, CDR2 FVKESK. With 4 bases clipped from V and 3 bases from J, the junction kept 3 bases outside the gene matches. There are 13 residues in the CDR3. The DNA of the CDR3 is TGTGCCAGCAGCCCGGGACAGCACTACGAGCAGTACTTC. Amino acids: CASSPGQHYEQYF.

This chain connects TRBV7-2 to TRBJ2-1, with a tentative D call TRBD2 (5 bases). CDR3 length: 13 residues. Trimming shortened V by 10 bases and J by 5 bases, and 15 bases separated the two germline ends. Looked up from germline, CDR1 is SGHTA and CDR2 is FQGNSA. The CDR3 spells CATGWGSHNEQFF. The CDR3 nucleotides read TGTGCCACGGGGTGGGGATCCCACAATGAGCAGTTCTTC.

There are a few counts of this clonotype. The CDR3 bases are TGCAGTGCTCGGGGGACTAGCGGGAGGAGATTTACAGATACGCAGTATTTT. Its translation is CSARGTSGRRFTDTQYF. V usage is TRBV20-1 and J usage is TRBJ2-3; 15 bases are a match to TRBD2. The V gene end was trimmed by 5 bases and the J gene end by 3 bases; junction bases not matched to a gene: 9. The CDR3 contains 17 residues. Germline assignment: CDR1 DFQATT and CDR2 SNEGSKA (reference sequence).

J is TRBJ2-7 and V is TRBV7-8, with 7 bases matching TRBD1. J lost 0 bases, V lost 3 bases, and 8 bases had no gene match. This CDR3 spans 16 amino acids. Germline V lookup: CDR1 SGHVS, CDR2 FQNEAQ. The CDR3 spells CASSFRGGAGSYEQYF. CDR3 sequence (DNA): TGTGCCAGCAGCTTTAGAGGGGGCGCGGGCTCCTACGAGCAGTACTTC.

This chain joins TRBV5-1 and TRBJ2-1, with D perhaps matching TRBD1 (6 bases). The CDR3 contains 15 residues. Looked up from germline, CDR1 is SGHRS and CDR2 is YFSETQ. V lost 2 bases and J lost 1, with 10 bases in between. The CDR3 DNA follows: TGCGCCAGCAGCTTTGGGGGCGCATCCTACAATGAGCAGTTCTTC. Translation: CASSFGGASYNEQFF.

The chain links TRBV27 to TRBJ1-5, with TRBD1 matching over 9 bases. This CDR3 has 15 residues. V was pared by 6 bases and J by 3 bases, with 6 bases of the junction left unmatched. Germline V gene data show CDR1 as MNHEY and CDR2 as SMNVEV (reference sequence). This CDR3 reads CASRLTGGHNQPQHF. DNA for the CDR3: TGTGCCAGCAGGCTGACAGGGGGACACAATCAGCCCCAGCATTTT.

Only a few counts were recorded for this clonotype. CDR3 in amino acids: CASSLSDTFNSPLHF. In DNA, the CDR3 is TGTGCCAGCAGCTTGTCGGACACCTTCAATTCACCCCTCCACTTT. The chain joins TRBV5-4 to TRBJ1-6, with D possibly TRBD1 on 5 matching bases. CDR3 length equals 15 residues. The germline V and J ends were trimmed by 1 base and 7 bases, with 12 bases remaining between them. From germline, CDR1 is SGHNT and CDR2 YYREEE (reference sequence).

The rearrangement links TRBV6-6 to TRBJ2-1; perhaps D is TRBD1 or TRBD2 (5 bases each). CDR1 is MNHNY, CDR2 SVGAGI, per germline (reference sequence). This CDR3 spans 16 amino acids. Trimming took off 2 bases at V and 6 bases at J, with 17 bases between the two ends. The CDR3 loop is CASSYARGLGCNEQFF. The CDR3, as DNA: TGTGCCAGCAGTTACGCGAGGGGCCTGGGGTGCAATGAGCAGTTCTTC.